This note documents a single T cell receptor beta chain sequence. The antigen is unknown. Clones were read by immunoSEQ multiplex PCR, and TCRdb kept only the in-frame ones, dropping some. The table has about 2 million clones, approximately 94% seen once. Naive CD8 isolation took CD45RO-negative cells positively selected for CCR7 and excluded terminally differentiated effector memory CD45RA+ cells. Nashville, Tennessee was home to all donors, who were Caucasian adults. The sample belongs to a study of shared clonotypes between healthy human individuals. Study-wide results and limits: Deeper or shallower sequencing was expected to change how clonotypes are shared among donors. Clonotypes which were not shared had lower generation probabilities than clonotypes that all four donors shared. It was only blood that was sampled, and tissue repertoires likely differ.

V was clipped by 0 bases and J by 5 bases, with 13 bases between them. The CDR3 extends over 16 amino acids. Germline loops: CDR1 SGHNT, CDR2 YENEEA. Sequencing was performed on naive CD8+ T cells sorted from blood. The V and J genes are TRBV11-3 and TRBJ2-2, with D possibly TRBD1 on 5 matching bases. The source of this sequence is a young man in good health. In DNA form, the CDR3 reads TGTGCCAGCAGCTTAGACAGGGAACCCGAGACCGGGGAGCTGTTTTTT. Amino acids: CASSLDREPETGELFF.